This T cell receptor beta chain was recovered during a study of blood T cell repertoires in COVID-19. Participants had their cohort set by participant-reported clinical history. Recovered participants had two consecutive negative NP/OP PCR tests, healthcare professional clearance, or symptom resolution. In the original analysis: It was from reference gene primer amplification that nucleated cell counts were estimated. TCRdb's table, derived via immunoSEQ multiplex PCR, lists solely in-frame clones and lacks some. The V and J calls and clone size are taken from that table; D and trimming were inferred from the DNA. Of 250,000 or so clones detected, more than 85% appear once; the ten largest clones hold about 1.5%. Germline V gene data show CDR1 as LNHDA and CDR2 as SQIVND (reference sequence). The V end lost 5 bases, the J end lost 4 bases, and 21 bases lay between the germline ends. The CDR3 sequence is 16 residues long.

Sequencing was performed on PBMCs or T cells enriched from blood (not recorded which). The sequence came from a woman aged 45-65 years who had recovered from COVID-19. The V call is TRBV19, the J call TRBJ2-7, with D uncertain. CDR3 amino acids: CASSPSPGKGPYEQYF. The DNA for the CDR3 is TGTGCCAGTAGTCCCAGTCCAGGCAAAGGCCCGTACGAGCAGTACTTC.